These 11 T cell receptor beta chains were all obtained from the same sample, sequenced in a study of human T cells and chemical hapten exposure. Using its own MiXCR run on the RACE reads, TCRdb lists one record per CDR3 protein. Of 190,000 or so distinct CDR3 sequences in the sample, around 25% were seen once. Time point specified: patch test 3, about 24 weeks after DPC sensitization. Treatment denoted: therapeutic diphenylcyclopropenone sensitization with weekly scalp DPC. The sequenced sample was whole blood, obtained in connection with sensitization to the hapten diphenylcyclopropenone (DPC). Receptors were obtained from a woman aged 40-49 years with alopecia areata. Some clones in this sample may be carry-over from other donors' samples.

In its sample, this clonotype was seen a few times. This chain links TRBV27 with TRBJ1-5, with a tentative D call TRBD1 (6 bases). Trimming left V 2 bases short and J 6 bases short, with 8 bases between. Germline CDR1 and CDR2: MNHEY and SMNVEV (reference sequence). The CDR3 totals 13 residues. CDR3 sequence: CASSLGGPQPQHF. The CDR3 nucleotides read TGTGCCAGCAGTTTAGGGGGGCCTCAGCCCCAGCATTTT.

This clonotype was seen a single time. The rearrangement joins TRBV12-3 or TRBV12-4 to TRBJ2-7; perhaps TRBD2 as D (6 bases). The V gene lost 6 bases and the J gene lost 6 bases, with 21 bases spanning the gap. This CDR3 comprises 15 residues. The CDR3 sequence: CASRAGITVGGEQYF. The CDR3 coding sequence is TGTGCCAGCAGGGCCGGGATTACCGTGGGGGGCGAGCAGTACTTC.

This clonotype was observed a handful of times. This chain uses TRBV20-1 with TRBJ1-2, with no clear D. Germline V gene data show CDR1 as DFQATT and CDR2 as SNEGSKA (reference sequence). This CDR3 region has 13 residues. Trimming took off 6 bases at V and 2 bases at J, with 13 bases between the two ends. DNA for the CDR3: TGCAGTGCCCGTACCCACAGAAACTATGGCTACACCTTC. Its protein is CSARTHRNYGYTF.

This rearrangement joins TRBV4-3 to TRBJ2-3; 7 nucleotides agree with TRBD1. This CDR3 has 14 amino acids. Germline V lookup: CDR1 LGHNA, CDR2 YSLEER. V was pared by 4 bases and J by 3 bases, with 4 bases of the junction left unmatched. The CDR3: CASSPGTDTDTQYF. The CDR3 DNA reads TGCGCCAGCAGCCCCGGGACAGATACAGATACGCAGTATTTT.

The genes are TRBV20-1 and TRBJ2-5, with 7 bases that match TRBD2. Trimming at V came to 0 bases and at J to 5 bases, leaving 9 bases not matched to a gene. This CDR3 is built from 15 residues. Germline V CDR1 and CDR2: DFQATT, SNEGSKA (reference sequence). In DNA form, the CDR3 reads TGCAGTGCTAGAGAGGAAGCGGGAAGTTGGGAGACCCAGTACTTC. Its translation is CSAREEAGSWETQYF.

This clonotype was recorded at least ten times. The chain is built from TRBV20-1 and TRBJ2-1; 8 nucleotides align to TRBD2. Per germline, CDR1 DFQATT and CDR2 SNEGSKA (reference sequence). V shed 6 bases and J 11 bases; nucleotides not matched to a gene: 15. The CDR3 covers 14 residues. CDR3: CSAGRREEFHQQFF. The CDR3 coding sequence is TGCAGTGCCGGTCGGCGGGAGGAGTTTCATCAGCAGTTCTTC.

The J gene is TRBJ2-4, the V gene TRBV4-1, with 10 bases identical to TRBD2. Germline-derived CDR1 and CDR2 are MGHRA and YSYEKL. The CDR3 totals 17 residues. V dropped 0 bases and J dropped 0; count of bases not matched to a gene: 2. CDR3 nucleotides: TGCGCCAGCAGCCAAGATGGACTAGCGGTAGCCAAAAACATTCAGTACTTC. It is translated as CASSQDGLAVAKNIQYF.

This chain connects TRBV20-1 to TRBJ2-3, with 11 nucleotides matching TRBD2. CDR1 and CDR2 from the germline V gene are DFQATT and SNEGSKA (reference sequence). V dropped 6 bases and J dropped 11; count of bases not matched to a gene: 13. The CDR3 runs to 14 residues. The CDR3: CSARVAGGPSGQYF. Written as DNA, the CDR3 is TGCAGTGCGAGGGTAGCGGGAGGGCCGTCGGGGCAGTATTTT.

The chain uses TRBV6-2 or TRBV6-3 and TRBJ2-7; a possible D gene is TRBD2 (6 bases). V lost 5 bases, J lost 5 bases, and 13 bases lay in between. From germline, CDR1 is MNHEY and CDR2 SVGEGT. This CDR3 is 13 amino acids long. The CDR3 region is CASSTTGGHEQYF. The CDR3 DNA reads TGTGCCAGCAGTACCACAGGAGGGCACGAGCAGTACTTC.

This clonotype has only a few counts. The chain joins TRBV6-6 to TRBJ2-5; D remains ambiguous. Germline assignment: CDR1 MNHNY and CDR2 SVGAGI (reference sequence). V was shortened by 0 bases and J by 0 bases, with 5 bases between the two germline ends. There are 14 residues in the CDR3. Here the CDR3 reads CASSYSTDQETQYF. Written as DNA, the CDR3 is TGTGCCAGCAGTTACTCGACGGACCAAGAGACCCAGTACTTC.

The V call is TRBV7-2, the J call TRBJ2-1, with 16 bases matching TRBD2. The length of the CDR3 is 15 residues. Germline V lookup: CDR1 SGHTA, CDR2 FQGNSA. The trim removed 4 bases at V and 14 bases at J, leaving 8 bases unmatched. DNA of the CDR3: TGTGCCAGCAGCTCGGGACTAGCGGGAGGGCCAGGCAAGTTCTTC. It translates to CASSSGLAGGPGKFF.